The 15 T cell receptor beta chains listed next were all sequenced from one sample in a study of blood T cell repertoires in COVID-19. Clones were sequenced by immunoSEQ multiplex PCR, and TCRdb holds only the in-frame ones, with some missing. The table has 80,000 or so clones, 70% to 90% seen once. The specimen sequenced was peripheral blood. The origin of the receptors is a man aged 55 to 70 with COVID-19, enrolled during active disease.

This clone was counted a few times. The chain is built from TRBV10-2 and TRBJ1-4, with D perhaps TRBD1 (5 bases). Trimming took 6 bases from V and 2 from J, leaving 7 bases between them. The CDR3 is made up of 13 amino acids. Germline V gene lookup returns CDR1 WSHSY and CDR2 SAAADI. The CDR3 DNA reads as TGCGCCAGCAGAAGGGGCACTAATGAAAAACTGTTTTTT. It is translated as CASRRGTNEKLFF.

This chain joins TRBV7-3 and TRBJ1-3; no reliable D call. CDR3 size: 13 residues. Between the trimmed V and J ends, which lost 5 bases and 2 bases, there was a span of 7 bases. Germline loops: CDR1 SGHTA, CDR2 FQGTGA. The CDR3 DNA reads TGTGCCAGCAGCAGGGAGGCTGGAAACACCATATATTTT. Protein sequence: CASSREAGNTIYF.

This clone turned up a few times. The chain employs TRBV13 and TRBJ1-1, with 7 nucleotides matching TRBD1. Germline V gene lookup returns CDR1 PRHDT and CDR2 FYEKMQ (reference sequence). V lost 3 bases and J lost 1; bases outside the gene matches: 8. This CDR3 spans 16 amino acids. The CDR3 DNA reads TGTGCCAGCAGCTTTGGAACAGGGGTGGCGAACACTGAAGCTTTCTTT. Translating it yields CASSFGTGVANTEAFF. Filled out from reference TRBV13 and TRBJ1-1, the complete variable domain reads AAGVIQSPRHLIKEKRETATLKCYPIPRHDTVYWYQQGPGQDPQFLISFYEKMQSDKGSIPDRFSAQQFSDYHSELNMSSLELGDSALYFCASSFGTGVANTEAFFGQGTRLTVV.

This chain uses TRBV7-9 with TRBJ1-5; D not certain. CDR3 length: 14 amino acids. Germline V gives CDR1 SEHNR, CDR2 FQNEAQ (reference sequence). The germline V and J ends were trimmed by 5 bases and 6 bases, with 14 bases remaining between them. The CDR3 sequence is CASSDDAGSQPQHF. The CDR3 DNA reads as TGTGCCAGCAGCGACGATGCGGGTAGTCAGCCCCAGCATTTT.

The chain employs TRBV11-2 and TRBJ2-3, with 7 bases that match TRBD2. Trimming at V came to 4 bases and at J to 5 bases, leaving 6 bases not matched to a gene. The CDR3 has 14 residues. Germline V CDR1 and CDR2: SGHAT, FQNNGV. As DNA, the CDR3 is TGTGCCAGCAGCTCCGGGTCGGGAGGAGATACGCAGTATTTT. Encoded protein: CASSSGSGGDTQYF.

CDR3 region: CASSLDRTGVSTGELFF. CDR3 nucleotide sequence: TGTGCCAGCAGCTTAGATCGGACAGGGGTTAGCACCGGGGAGCTGTTTTTT. The rearrangement links TRBV11-3 to TRBJ2-2; the match to TRBD1 covers 9 bases. Losses at the gene ends were 0 bases for V and 4 bases for J; bases not matched to a gene: 6. CDR1 and CDR2 from the germline V gene are SGHNT and YENEEA. The CDR3 is made up of 17 amino acids.

This clone was seen a handful of times. The chain has TRBV19 and TRBJ1-5, with 9 bases aligning to TRBD1. With V trimmed by 4 bases and J by 4 bases, 8 bases remained unmatched. This CDR3 has 16 amino acids. Germline V gene sequence: CDR1 LNHDA, CDR2 SQIVND (reference sequence). The CDR3 nucleotides read TGTGCCAGTAGTAGAACGGGACAGGGCGGGAATCAGCCCCAGCATTTT. Its protein product is CASSRTGQGGNQPQHF.

The chain combines TRBV3-1 (or the pseudogene TRBV3-2) with TRBJ2-7, with D possibly matching TRBD2 (5 bases). Germline lookup yields CDR1 LGHDT and CDR2 YNNKEL (reference sequence). The CDR3 is made up of 15 amino acids. V lost 1 base and J lost 3, with 13 bases in between. This CDR3 is CASSQGRTLGYEQYF. CDR3 nucleotide sequence: TGTGCCAGCAGCCAAGGACGGACTTTGGGCTACGAGCAGTACTTC.

The CDR3 DNA follows: TGTGCCAGCAGTTACTCGGACACCTATAATTCACCCCTCCACTTT. This codes for CASSYSDTYNSPLHF. The V gene is TRBV6-5, the J gene TRBJ1-6; maybe TRBD1 (5 bases). From germline, CDR1 is MNHEY and CDR2 SVGAGI. V was shortened by 0 bases and J by 2 bases, with 5 bases between the two germline ends. The CDR3 runs 15 residues.

The chain employs TRBV27 and TRBJ2-7; 7 bases line up with TRBD1. V shed 4 bases and J 4 bases; nucleotides not matched to a gene: 7. The CDR3 sequence is 14 residues long. Germline-derived CDR1 and CDR2 are MNHEY and SMNVEV (reference sequence). As DNA, the CDR3 is TGTGCCAGCAGTTATTCGGGACAGAGGTACGAGCAGTACTTC. It specifies CASSYSGQRYEQYF.

By proportion, this clone is medium-sized. The chain is built from TRBV6-5 and TRBJ2-3, with TRBD2 as a possible D gene (6 bases). V was pared by 4 bases and J by 5 bases, with 13 bases between. Germline V lookup: CDR1 MNHEY, CDR2 SVGAGI. The CDR3 sequence is 14 residues long. This chain's CDR3 is CASSLIHGGDTQYF. Written as DNA, the CDR3 is TGTGCCAGCAGTTTAATCCACGGGGGAGATACGCAGTATTTT.

The chain uses TRBV19 and TRBJ1-2; D call uncertain. The germline gives CDR1 LNHDA, CDR2 SQIVND (reference sequence). The CDR3 has 14 residues. Trimming left V 4 bases short and J 3 bases short, with 12 bases between. The CDR3 coding sequence is TGTGCCAGTAGTAACTCGCGGATTGACTATGGCTACACCTTC. This sequence encodes CASSNSRIDYGYTF.

This rearrangement joins TRBV2 to TRBJ2-2; D gene uncertain. The CDR3 spans 12 residues. Per the germline V gene, CDR1 is SNHLY and CDR2 is FYNNEI. V was clipped by 1 base and J by 6 bases, with 3 bases between them. The CDR3 protein is CASSEEPGELFF. CDR3 DNA sequence: TGTGCCAGCAGTGAAGAGCCCGGGGAGCTGTTTTTT.

The chain employs TRBV7-9 and TRBJ2-1, with a possible D match to TRBD2 (5 bases). Trimming removed 1 base from V and 6 bases from J, with 10 bases in between. This CDR3 contains 14 residues. Looked up from germline, CDR1 is SEHNR and CDR2 is FQNEAQ (reference sequence). The CDR3 DNA sequence: TGTGCCAGCAGCTTAGTCGGACTCCCCAATGAGCAGTTCTTC. It translates to CASSLVGLPNEQFF.

The V call is TRBV5-1, the J call TRBJ1-6; D may be TRBD1 (5 bases). Per the germline V gene, CDR1 is SGHRS and CDR2 is YFSETQ. The CDR3 is 16 amino acids. Trimming took off 4 bases at V and 6 bases at J, with 17 bases between the two ends. CDR3 sequence (DNA): TGCGCCAGCAGCCCCGATGCGGGGAGGGGTAATTCACCCCTCCACTTT. This encodes CASSPDAGRGNSPLHF.